This T cell receptor beta chain was found in a study of Ad26.COV2.S vaccination and SARS-CoV-2 variants. Germline V gene sequence: CDR1 SQVTM, CDR2 ANQGSEA. Deletions cut 3 bases from V and 6 bases from J, with 13 bases between. CDR3 length equals 13 residues. Profiled with immunoSEQ multiplex PCR; TCRdb holds only in-frame clones, not every one. The sample gives more than 150,000 clones, around 85% of which show up once; around 6.3% is in the top ten. This receptor was obtained from a human donor who had recovered from COVID-19. The rearrangement uses TRBV29-1 and TRBJ2-3; D call uncertain. This sample comprised peripheral blood, obtained after recovery from COVID-19. The CDR3 loop reads CSVDSIGPDTQYF. DNA for the CDR3: TGCAGCGTTGATTCAATAGGCCCGGATACGCAGTATTTT.